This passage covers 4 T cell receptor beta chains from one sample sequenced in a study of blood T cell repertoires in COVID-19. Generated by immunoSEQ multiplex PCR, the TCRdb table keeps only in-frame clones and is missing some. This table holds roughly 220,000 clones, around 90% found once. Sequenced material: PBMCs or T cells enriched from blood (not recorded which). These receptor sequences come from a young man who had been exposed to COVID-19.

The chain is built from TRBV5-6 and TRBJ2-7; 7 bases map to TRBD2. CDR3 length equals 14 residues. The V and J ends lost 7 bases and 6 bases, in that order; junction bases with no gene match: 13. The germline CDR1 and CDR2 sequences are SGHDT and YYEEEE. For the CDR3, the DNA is TGTGCCAGCGGCCGACCGGGGGACTACTTCGAGCAGTACTTC. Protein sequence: CASGRPGDYFEQYF.

The CDR3 DNA reads TGCGCCAGCAGCTTGGAGTGGCCCCGTGAAAAACTGTTTTTT. Its protein product is CASSLEWPREKLFF. The J gene is TRBJ1-4, the V gene TRBV5-1; D is undetermined. Germline CDR1 is SGHRS and CDR2 is YFSETQ. This CDR3 spans 14 amino acids. V lost 0 bases and J 7 bases, leaving 10 bases between the germline ends.

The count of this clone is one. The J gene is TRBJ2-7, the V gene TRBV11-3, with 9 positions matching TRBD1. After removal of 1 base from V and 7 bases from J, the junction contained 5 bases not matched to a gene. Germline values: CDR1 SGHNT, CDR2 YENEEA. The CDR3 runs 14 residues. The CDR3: CASSLGGTGSEQYF. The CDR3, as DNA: TGTGCCAGCAGCTTAGGAGGGACAGGGTCTGAGCAGTACTTC. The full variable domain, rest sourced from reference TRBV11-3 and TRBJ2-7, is EAGVVQSPRYKIIEKKQPVAFWCNPISGHNTLYWYLQNLGQGPELLIRYENEEAVDDSQLPKDRFSAERLKGVDSTLKIQPAELGDSAVYLCASSLGGTGSEQYFGPGTRLTVT.

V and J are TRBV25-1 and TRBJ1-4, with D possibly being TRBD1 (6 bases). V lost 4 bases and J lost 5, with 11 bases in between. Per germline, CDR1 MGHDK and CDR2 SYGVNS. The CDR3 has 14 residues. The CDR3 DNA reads TGTGCCAGCAGTGGTACAGGGATAAATGAAAAACTGTTTTTT. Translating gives CASSGTGINEKLFF.